The sequence of this TCR beta chain was determined in a study of blood T cell repertoires in COVID-19. Study-level background: The samples span acute and convalescent COVID-19 from the United States, Italy and Spain. The cDNA or gDNA used as material had been derived from T cells, B-cell-depleted T cells, or PBMCs.

Germline V gene sequence: CDR1 LGHNA, CDR2 YNFKEQ. The CDR3 is 19 residues long. J lost 1 base, V lost 0 bases, and 10 bases had no gene match. In the authors' workflow: How many nucleated cells were present was estimated from reference gene primer amplification. Profiling relied on immunoSEQ multiplex PCR, and the TCRdb table lists in-frame clones only, not all of them. The V and J calls and clone size are taken from that table; D and trimming were inferred from the DNA. This sample carries 150,000 to 200,000 clones, around 85% of them seen once, and the ten largest clones take about 1.2%. V usage is TRBV4-2 and J usage is TRBJ2-3, with 10 bases fitting TRBD2. Sequenced input: peripheral blood. The sequence was collected from a man in his 60s who had recovered from COVID-19. CDR3 loop: CASSQDLSRTSGGTDTQYF. The CDR3 coding sequence is TGTGCCAGCAGCCAAGATCTCAGCAGGACTAGCGGCGGCACAGATACGCAGTATTTT.